Listed below are T cell receptor beta chains from one sample, sequenced in a study of blood T cell repertoires in COVID-19. Using immunoSEQ multiplex PCR, the repertoire was profiled, and TCRdb retains in-frame clones only, with some absent. The sample carries under 65,000 clones, about 72% recorded once. The sample consisted of PBMCs or T cells enriched from blood (not recorded which). The receptors originated from a woman aged 45 to 65 with acute COVID-19. Each CDR3 is given with its conserved first and last residue. D genes are given only for firm matches. Expanded clones get a size class; other rows say once, few or many, or leave the size out.

cdr3_nt	cdr3_aa	d_call	cdr3_length	v_call	j_call	clone_size
TGTGCCAGCAGTTTATTATCCGGCGGGAACACTGAAGCTTTCTTT	CASSLLSGGNTEAFF	NA	15	TRBV27	TRBJ1-1	NA
TGTGCCAGCGGGGGGATGCAGAACACTGAAGCTTTCTTT	CASGGMQNTEAFF	NA	13	TRBV7-9	TRBJ1-1	NA
TGCGCCAGCAGTGAGTCTCGGGATGGCTACACCTTC	CASSESRDGYTF	NA	12	TRBV10-2	TRBJ1-2	NA
TGCGCCAGCAGCTCAGGGACAACGAGCTCCTACGAGCAGTACTTC	CASSSGTTSSYEQYF	NA	15	TRBV5-1	TRBJ2-7	NA
TGTGCCAGCAGTTTAGTGTACAGGGTGGGCACTGAAGCTTTCTTT	CASSLVYRVGTEAFF	NA	15	TRBV27	TRBJ1-1	once
TGTGCCAGCAGTTTAACAGTATCCTACGAGCAGTACTTC	CASSLTVSYEQYF	NA	13	TRBV12-3/TRBV12-4	TRBJ2-7	NA
TGTGCCAGCAGTGAAGATAGGTCAGGGGGCTTTGGCTACACCTTC	CASSEDRSGGFGYTF	TRBD1	15	TRBV2	TRBJ1-2	NA
TGTGCCAGTAGTAACCGGGGTAACACTGAAGCTTTCTTT	CASSNRGNTEAFF	NA	13	TRBV19	TRBJ1-1	few
TGTGCCAGCAGTGGGACAGGGGTTAATGAAAAACTGTTTTTT	CASSGTGVNEKLFF	TRBD1	14	TRBV28	TRBJ1-4	NA
TGCGCCCGCTCAGGGGTCTATGGCTACACCTTC	CARSGVYGYTF	NA	11	TRBV10-2	TRBJ1-2	NA
TGTGCCAGCAGCCCCAGGACAGGGGGTTTCATCTACGAGCAGTACTTC	CASSPRTGGFIYEQYF	TRBD1	16	TRBV11-3	TRBJ2-7	NA
TGTGCCATCAGTGACGGGAGCGGGGAGCAGTACTTC	CAISDGSGEQYF	NA	12	TRBV10-3	TRBJ2-7	NA